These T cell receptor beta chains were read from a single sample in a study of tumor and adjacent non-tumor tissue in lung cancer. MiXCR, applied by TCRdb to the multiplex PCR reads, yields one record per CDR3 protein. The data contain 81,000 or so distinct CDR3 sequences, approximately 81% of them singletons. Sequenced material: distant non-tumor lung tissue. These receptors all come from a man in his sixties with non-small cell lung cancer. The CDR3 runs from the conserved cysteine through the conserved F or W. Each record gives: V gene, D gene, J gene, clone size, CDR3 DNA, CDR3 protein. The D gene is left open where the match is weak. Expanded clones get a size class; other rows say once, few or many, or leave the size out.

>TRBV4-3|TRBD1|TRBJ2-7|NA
TGCACCAGCAGCCAATGGGGGGACAGGGCAGTTTACGAGCAGTACTTC
CTSSQWGDRAVYEQYF
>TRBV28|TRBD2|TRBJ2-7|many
TGTGCCAGCAGTCTGGGACTAGCGGGAAGCTCCTACGAGCAGTACTTC
CASSLGLAGSSYEQYF
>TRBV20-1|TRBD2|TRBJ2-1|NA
TGCAGTGCTACAGAGGGTAGCGGGAGGAGCAATGACCAGTTCTTC
CSATEGSGRSNDQFF
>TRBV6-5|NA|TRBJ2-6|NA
NA
CAISYFGSGANVMTF
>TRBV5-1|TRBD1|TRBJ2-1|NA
TGCGCCAGTAGCTTGGCGATTATGCAGGGGGCAAACAATGAGCAGTTCTTC
CASSLAIMQGANNEQFF
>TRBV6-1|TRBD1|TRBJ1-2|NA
TGTGCAAGCAGGACGGGACAGAGCTATGGCTACGCCTTC
CASRTGQSYGYAF
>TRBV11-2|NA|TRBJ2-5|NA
TGTGCCAGCAGCTCTACAGGAGTAGATACTCAGTACTTC
CASSSTGVDTQYF
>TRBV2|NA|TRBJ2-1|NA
TGTGCCAACAGTGAACCGGACTATACCTACAATGAGGAGTTCTTC
CANSEPDYTYNEEFF
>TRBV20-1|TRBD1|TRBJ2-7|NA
TGCAGTGATAGCCCAGGACAGGGGGGATTCGAGCAGTACTTC
CSDSPGQGGFEQYF
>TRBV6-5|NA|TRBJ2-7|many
TGTGCCAGCAGTTACTCGATACAGTTGCAGGACGAGCAGTACTTC
CASSYSIQLQDEQYF
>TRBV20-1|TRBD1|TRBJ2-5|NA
TGCAGTGCTAGAGTAGGGACAGGACACCAAGGGACCCACTACTTC
CSARVGTGHQGTHYF
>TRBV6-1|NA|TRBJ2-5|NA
TGTGCCAGCAGTGACGTGGGGGGCCAAGAGACCCAGCACTTC
CASSDVGGQETQHF
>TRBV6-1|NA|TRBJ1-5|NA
TGTGCCAGCAGTGGGCACAACAGCAATCAGCTCCAGCATTTT
CASSGHNSNQLQHF
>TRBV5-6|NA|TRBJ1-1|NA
TGTTTCAGCAGCTTACTTCAGGGCAGTGAAGCTTTCTTT
CFSSLLQGSEAFF
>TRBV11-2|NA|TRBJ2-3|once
TGTGCCAGCAGCTTAGGAGGTTGGACTATCACAGATACGCATTATTTT
CASSLGGWTITDTHYF
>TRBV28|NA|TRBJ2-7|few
TGTGCCAGCAGTTTCCAGGGGATCGGCTCCTACGAGCAGTACTTC
CASSFQGIGSYEQYF
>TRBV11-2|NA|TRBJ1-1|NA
TGTGCCGGCAGCTTAGTCGGGGGGGACACTGAAGTTTTCTTT
CAGSLVGGDTEVFF
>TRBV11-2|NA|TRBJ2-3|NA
TGTGCCGGCAGCTTAGGAAGGCCAGATACGCAGTATTTT
CAGSLGRPDTQYF
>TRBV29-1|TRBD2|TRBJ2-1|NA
TGCAGCGTTGAGGCGGGAGCGAACAATGAGCAGTTCTTC
CSVEAGANNEQFF
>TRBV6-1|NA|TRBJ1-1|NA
TGTACCTGCGGCGATGGGCCGGGGGCCGGAACTGAAGCTTTCTTT
CTCGDGPGAGTEAFF
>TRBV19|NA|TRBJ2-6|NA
TGTGCCAGTTCGCCTGCTGGAACTCCCTCTTGGGCCAACGTCCTGAATTTC
CASSPAGTPSWANVLNF
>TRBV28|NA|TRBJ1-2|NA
TGTGCAAGCAGTCTACAGGGACTCTATGGCTACACCTTC
CASSLQGLYGYTF
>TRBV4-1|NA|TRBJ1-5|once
TGCGCCAGCAGCCGGGCGTGGAGGCATTTAAAACAGCCCCAGCATTTT
CASSRAWRHLKQPQHF
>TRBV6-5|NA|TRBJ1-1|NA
TGTGTCAGCAGATACGCACAGGGAGGTATCGGCACTGAAGCTTTCTTT
CVSRYAQGGIGTEAFF
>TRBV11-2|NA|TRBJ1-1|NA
TGTGCCAGCAGTCCGAACGTGTTCACTGAAGTTTTCTTT
CASSPNVFTEVFF
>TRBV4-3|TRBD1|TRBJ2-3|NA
TGCGCCAGCAGCCAATGGCGTACGGGACAGGGGGCTAATACACAGTATTTT
CASSQWRTGQGANTQYF
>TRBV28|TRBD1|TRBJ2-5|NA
TGTGCCAGCAGTTTATTGACAGGGAGCCAAGAGACCCAGTACTTC
CASSLLTGSQETQYF
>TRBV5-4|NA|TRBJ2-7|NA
TGTGCTAGCAGCTTGAACGGGGGGCCCTACGAGCGGTACTTC
CASSLNGGPYERYF
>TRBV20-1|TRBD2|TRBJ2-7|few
TGCAGTGCTAGTGGGACTAGCGGGAGTGGCTCTCCCGAAAGTTCCGAGCAGTACTTC
CSASGTSGSGSPESSEQYF
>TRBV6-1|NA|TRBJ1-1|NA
TGTGTCAGCAGCGATGGGCCGGGAACCGGAACTGAAGCTTTCTTT
CVSSDGPGTGTEAFF
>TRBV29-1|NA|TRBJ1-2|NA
TGCAGCGTTGAAGCGTGGTACGGCTGCACCTTC
CSVEAWYGCTF
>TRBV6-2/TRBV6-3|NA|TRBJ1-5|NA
TGTGCCAACAGTGAACACCTAAATCAGCCCCAGCATTTT
CANSEHLNQPQHF